These T cell receptor beta chains were read from a single sample in a study of blood T cell repertoires in COVID-19. Sequencing was performed with immunoSEQ multiplex PCR; in TCRdb, only in-frame clones are kept and a portion is missing. The profile shows under 25,000 clones, approximately 80% of them singletons. Source material: peripheral blood. These receptor sequences come from a man aged 65-85 years with acute or convalescent COVID-19. The CDR3 runs from the conserved cysteine through the conserved F or W. A D gene is named only where the DNA matches it firmly. Not all rows give a size; the values are once, few, many and, for expanded clones, a class.

d_call	clone_size	v_call	j_call	cdr3_nt	cdr3_aa
-	-	TRBV18	TRBJ2-1	TGTGCCAGCTCACCCCCCCAAAAAGGGGCTATGTACAATGAGCAGTTCTTC	CASSPPQKGAMYNEQFF
TRBD1	once	TRBV10-2	TRBJ1-5	TGCGCCAGCAGAGACCCGGGACAGGGGGCGTCTGCCCAGCATTTT	CASRDPGQGASAQHF
TRBD2	-	TRBV15	TRBJ2-3	TGTGCCACCAGCAAAGGGACTAGCGGACTCACAGATACGCAGTATTTT	CATSKGTSGLTDTQYF
TRBD1	-	TRBV7-8	TRBJ1-4	TGTGCCAGCAGAAAGGGACAGGGGTCGTTGGGGGGAGAAAAACTGTTTTTT	CASRKGQGSLGGEKLFF
-	-	TRBV6-5	TRBJ2-1	TGTGCCAGCACAGTGAGCGGTCACAATGAGCAGTTCTTC	CASTVSGHNEQFF
TRBD1	-	TRBV4-1	TRBJ2-7	TGCGCCAGCAGCCAAGAGGGGACAGGGGGCATTAGTCACTCCTACGAGCAGTACTTC	CASSQEGTGGISHSYEQYF
TRBD1	-	TRBV24-1	TRBJ1-1	TGTGCCACCATCGGGACACAGGGGGTAGCTTTCTTT	CATIGTQGVAFF
TRBD1	-	TRBV24-1	TRBJ1-2	TGTGCCACCAGTGATCCGCAGGGGGCAGGTGGCTACACCTTC	CATSDPQGAGGYTF
-	-	TRBV5-1	TRBJ1-4	TGCGCCAGCAGCCCGGGACAACCAACTAATGAAAAACTGTTTTTT	CASSPGQPTNEKLFF
-	few	TRBV30	TRBJ1-1	TGTGCCTGGATAAAGAACACTGAAGCTTTCTTT	CAWIKNTEAFF
-	-	TRBV7-2	TRBJ2-2	TGTGCCAGCAGCTTTCCCGGGTCTAGCCGCACCGGGGAGCTGTTTTTT	CASSFPGSSRTGELFF
TRBD1	-	TRBV9	TRBJ2-3	TGTGCCAGCAGCGTACAGGGGGCCTTTTCCACAGATACGCAGTATTTT	CASSVQGAFSTDTQYF
TRBD1	once	TRBV7-8	TRBJ1-5	TGTGCCAGCAGCCCGTCCCGGGACAGAGATCAGCCCCAGCATTTT	CASSPSRDRDQPQHF
TRBD1	-	TRBV5-1	TRBJ1-6	TGCGCCAGCAGCTTGTGGGGAGCAACAGGGGGGAATTCACCCCTCCACTTT	CASSLWGATGGNSPLHF
-	few	TRBV6-1	TRBJ1-6	TGTGCCAGCAGTGAAATATTACGAGAGGGTTCACCCCTCCACTTT	CASSEILREGSPLHF
-	once	TRBV5-4	TRBJ2-7	TGTGCCAGCAGCCCGGGTGGGACTCGATCCTACGAGCAGTACTTC	CASSPGGTRSYEQYF
TRBD2	-	TRBV5-1	TRBJ2-3	TGCGCCAGCAGATCTAGCGGGAGAGGTGCAGATACGCAGTATTTT	CASRSSGRGADTQYF
-	-	TRBV15	TRBJ1-4	TGTGCCACCAGCAGCTTACACCCGTTTAATGAAAAACTGTTTTTT	CATSSLHPFNEKLFF
-	-	TRBV30	TRBJ1-4	TGTGCCTGGAGTGTGAGGGGGTCCCGGGAAAAACTGTTTTTT	CAWSVRGSREKLFF
TRBD1	-	TRBV6-5	TRBJ1-2	TGTGCCAGCAGTAGACAGGGGAAGACTAATGGCTACACCTTC	CASSRQGKTNGYTF
TRBD1	once	TRBV20-1	TRBJ2-3	TGCAGTGCTAGTTATCTAGGGACAGGGGCGACAGATACGCAGTATTTT	CSASYLGTGATDTQYF
-	-	TRBV11-3	TRBJ1-1	TGTGCCAGCAGCCTTGACAGGCAGGGAGAAGCTTTCTTT	CASSLDRQGEAFF
-	-	TRBV27	TRBJ2-5	TGTGCCAGCACACAGGTGGGGGGACAGAGAATAGAGACCCAGTACTTC	CASTQVGGQRIETQYF
TRBD1	-	TRBV5-1	TRBJ2-7	TGCGCCAGCAGCTTGAATCAGGGACAGGGTACCAACGAGCAGTACTTC	CASSLNQGQGTNEQYF
TRBD2	-	TRBV12-3/TRBV12-4	TRBJ2-7	TGTGCCAGCAGTCGGAGGGGAGGGGAGCAGTACTTC	CASSRRGGEQYF
-	-	TRBV7-3	TRBJ1-6	TGTGCCAGCAGCTTAACGTTGGGGGCGATTTCACCCCTCCACTTT	CASSLTLGAISPLHF
TRBD1	-	TRBV19	TRBJ2-7	TGTGCCAGTAGTATTGGGACAGGGGATCCCTTGGTCGAGCAGTACTTC	CASSIGTGDPLVEQYF
-	once	TRBV6-4	TRBJ1-2	TGTGCCAGCAGTCCGATCGAATTCAGGGGATTCTACACCTTC	CASSPIEFRGFYTF
-	few	TRBV4-1	TRBJ1-6	TGCGCCAGCAGCCAAGATGGGAGCTCCTATAATTCACCCCTCCACTTT	CASSQDGSSYNSPLHF
TRBD1	-	TRBV7-2	TRBJ1-4	TGTGCCAGCAGCCCCCCAGGGGGTGAAAAACTGTTTTTT	CASSPPGGEKLFF
-	-	TRBV5-1	TRBJ2-2	TGCGCCAGCACTCAGGGGAACCGTGCCGGGGAGCTGTTTTTT	CASTQGNRAGELFF
-	once	TRBV21-1	TRBJ2-5	TGTGCCAGCAGGGGGAGGCCTAGCGGGTTACAAGAGACCCAGTACTTC	CASRGRPSGLQETQYF
-	-	TRBV5-4	TRBJ1-4	TGTGCCAGCTCGTACATCCAGGGTAGAAATGAAAAACTGTTTTTT	CASSYIQGRNEKLFF
-	-	TRBV6-6	TRBJ2-1	TGTGCCAGCAGTTACACAGGGTACAATGAGCAGTTCTTC	CASSYTGYNEQFF
-	-	TRBV30	TRBJ1-2	TGTGCCTGTGGCACGGGGACTAGCTATGGCTACACCTTC	CACGTGTSYGYTF
-	-	TRBV19	TRBJ1-2	TGTGCCAGTAGTATCCTCTGGGGCAGGACAATCGCTAACTATGGCTACACCTTC	CASSILWGRTIANYGYTF
-	-	TRBV5-1	TRBJ2-2	TGCGCCAGCAGCTTTCAAAACTCCGACACCGGGGAGCTGTTTTTT	CASSFQNSDTGELFF
-	-	TRBV11-2	TRBJ2-1	TGTGCCAGCAGCTTCGGCCAGGGGAACTACAATGAGCAGTTCTTC	CASSFGQGNYNEQFF
-	-	TRBV9	TRBJ2-7	TGTGCCAGTGGACTCTCCACCTACGAGCAGTACTTC	CASGLSTYEQYF
TRBD1	-	TRBV5-4	TRBJ2-7	TGTGCCAGCAGCTTCGGGACAGGGGGCAACGAGCAGTACTTC	CASSFGTGGNEQYF
TRBD1	-	TRBV18	TRBJ1-2	TGTGCCAGCTCACCACCACAGGGGAAGATAGGCTACACCTTC	CASSPPQGKIGYTF
-	-	TRBV4-3	TRBJ1-2	TGCGCCAGCAGCCAAGATTGGGCAGACAACTATGGCTACACCTTC	CASSQDWADNYGYTF
-	-	TRBV6-2/TRBV6-3	TRBJ1-1	TGTGCCAGCAGTTACGTTCCAGAGAACACTGAAGCTTTCTTT	CASSYVPENTEAFF
-	-	TRBV4-3	TRBJ2-7	TGCGCCAGCAGCCAAGAGGGGCCTTACGAGCAGTACTTC	CASSQEGPYEQYF
TRBD1	-	TRBV11-2	TRBJ1-1	TGTGCCAGCAGCACGGGACAGGGCCCAGGCACTGAAGCTTTCTTT	CASSTGQGPGTEAFF
-	-	TRBV10-3	TRBJ2-1	TGTGCCATCAGTGAGTATGGACAGTCCAATGAGCAGTTCTTC	CAISEYGQSNEQFF
-	few	TRBV12-3/TRBV12-4	TRBJ2-7	TGTGCCAGCAGTCCGGGGGACTCCTACGAGCAGTACTTC	CASSPGDSYEQYF
-	-	TRBV6-6	TRBJ1-1	TGTGCCAGCAGTTACACGGGAGGATTGGCTGAAGCTTTCTTT	CASSYTGGLAEAFF
-	-	TRBV21-1	TRBJ1-2	TGTGCCAGCAGTAGAAATCCCCCCGCCAACTATGGCTACACCTTC	CASSRNPPANYGYTF
TRBD1	-	TRBV6-2/TRBV6-3	TRBJ2-7	TGTGCCAGCAGTTACTTCGGGACAGGTCCCTACGAGCAGTACTTC	CASSYFGTGPYEQYF
-	-	TRBV30	TRBJ2-2	TGTGCCTGGAGTTCGGAGGGGATCGGGGAGCTGTTTTTT	CAWSSEGIGELFF